The rows below give T cell receptor beta chains drawn from one sample of a study of cytomegalovirus exposure and HLA in healthy donors. Using immunoSEQ multiplex PCR, the repertoire was profiled, and TCRdb retains in-frame clones only, with some absent. The sample shows more than 140,000 clones, and around 2.2% sits with its ten largest clones. The sample comprised PBMCs. The receptor source for this set is a woman aged 18-29 years in good health and CMV-seronegative. CDR3s include the opening cysteine and the closing phenylalanine or tryptophan. The D gene is left open where the match is weak.

j_gene | d_gene | v_gene | CDR3aa | CDR3nt
TRBJ1-1 | TRBD1 | TRBV6-1 | CASSVGQDGRTEAFF | TGTGCCAGCAGTGTCGGACAGGACGGCCGCACTGAAGCTTTCTTT
TRBJ2-3 | . | TRBV27 | CASSPHSLYTQYF | TGTGCCAGCAGTCCCCACTCATTATATACGCAGTATTTT
TRBJ2-2 | TRBD2 | TRBV28 | CASSPPGTTNTGELFF | TGTGCCAGCAGCCCCCCCGGGACTACCAACACCGGGGAGCTGTTTTTT
TRBJ2-3 | TRBD2 | TRBV19 | CASSSGLAGATDTQYF | TGTGCCAGTAGTTCAGGACTAGCGGGAGCCACAGATACGCAGTATTTT
TRBJ2-1 | . | TRBV6-4 | CASSVSGDYNEQFF | TGTGCCAGCAGTGTGTCCGGTGATTACAATGAGCAGTTCTTC
TRBJ1-1 | TRBD1 | TRBV28 | CASSRTGANTEAFF | TGTGCCAGCAGTAGGACAGGGGCCAACACTGAAGCTTTCTTT
TRBJ2-3 | TRBD1 | TRBV5-6 | CASSPTDRGGTDTQYF | TGTGCCAGCAGCCCCACAGACAGGGGTGGCACAGATACGCAGTATTTT
TRBJ2-7 | TRBD2 | TRBV19 | CASSNGRGEFYEQYF | TGTGCCAGTAGTAACGGACGGGGGGAGTTTTACGAGCAGTACTTC
TRBJ1-3 | TRBD1 | TRBV18 | CASSLTGTGGLGNTIYF | TGTGCCAGCTCACTAACCGGGACAGGGGGCCTTGGAAACACCATATATTTT
TRBJ2-3 | TRBD2 | TRBV6-1 | CASSETSGSHTDTQYF | TGTGCCAGCAGTGAGACTAGCGGGAGCCACACAGATACGCAGTATTTT
TRBJ2-1 | TRBD1 | TRBV7-7 | CASSSGQGASYEQFF | TGTGCTAGCAGCTCAGGACAGGGGGCGTCATATGAGCAGTTCTTC
TRBJ1-2 | . | TRBV7-9 | CASSLGGRGYTF | TGTGCCAGCAGCTTAGGGGGGCGAGGCTACACCTTC
TRBJ1-2 | TRBD1 | TRBV27 | CASSEDRDYGYTF | TGTGCCAGCAGTGAGGACAGGGACTATGGCTACACCTTC
TRBJ2-7 | . | TRBV5-1 | CASSLQGSYEQYF | TGCGCCAGCAGCTTGCAGGGCTCCTACGAGCAGTACTTC
TRBJ2-1 | . | TRBV7-8 | CASSPPRGGDPGNEQFF | TGTGCCAGCAGCCCCCCTCGCGGGGGCGATCCTGGCAATGAGCAGTTCTTC
TRBJ2-1 | . | TRBV7-9 | CASSSQGRYNEQFF | TGTGCCAGCAGCTCCCAGGGGAGATACAATGAGCAGTTCTTC
TRBJ1-4 | . | TRBV11-3 | CASSSGQSTNEKLFF | TGTGCCAGCAGCTCTGGACAGTCAACTAATGAAAAACTGTTTTTT
TRBJ2-7 | . | TRBV10-2 | CASSLSTYEQYF | TGCGCCAGCAGTTTGTCCACCTACGAGCAGTACTTC
TRBJ2-1 | TRBD2 | TRBV25-1 | CASSELAGVYNEQFF | TGTGCCAGCAGTGAACTAGCGGGAGTGTACAATGAGCAGTTCTTC
TRBJ2-7 | . | TRBV18 | CASSEGNSREEQYF | TGTGCCAGCTCTGAAGGTAACAGTCGGGAAGAGCAGTACTTC
TRBJ1-4 | . | TRBV7-9 | CASSDPGSRDEKPFF | TGTGCCAGCAGCGATCCGGGATCCCGGGATGAAAAACCGTTTTTT
TRBJ2-5 | . | TRBV11-2 | CASSLDSAEGWTQYF | TGTGCCAGCAGCTTAGATTCGGCGGAGGGATGGACCCAGTACTTC
TRBJ1-5 | TRBD1 | TRBV30 | CAWSVQNPGTVRGQPQHF | TGTGCCTGGAGTGTCCAGAACCCAGGGACAGTCAGAGGTCAGCCCCAGCATTTT
TRBJ1-5 | TRBD1 | TRBV6-1 | CASSEVKGARSLLDQPQHF | TGTGCCAGCAGTGAAGTAAAGGGGGCGCGAAGCTTGTTAGATCAGCCCCAGCATTTT
TRBJ2-5 | . | TRBV2 | CASRLLATVETQYF | TGTGCCAGCAGACTCCTAGCCACGGTGGAGACCCAGTACTTC
TRBJ2-1 | TRBD1 | TRBV7-3 | CASSEGQGGNEQFF | TGTGCCAGCAGCGAGGGACAGGGTGGCAATGAGCAGTTCTTC
TRBJ1-2 | . | TRBV2 | CASRGPTNYGYTF | TGTGCCAGCAGGGGCCCAACAAACTATGGCTACACCTTC
TRBJ2-1 | TRBD1 | TRBV5-1 | CASSLVGQGNLEYNEQFF | TGCGCCAGCAGCTTGGTAGGACAGGGGAATCTAGAGTACAATGAGCAGTTCTTC
TRBJ2-3 | TRBD2 | TRBV5-1 | CASSLEPGLAGTDTQYF | TGCGCCAGCAGCTTGGAACCGGGACTAGCGGGAACAGATACGCAGTATTTT
TRBJ2-7 | . | TRBV7-9 | CASSPTGSSYEQYF | TGTGCCAGCAGCCCAACAGGTTCCTCCTACGAGCAGTACTTC
TRBJ2-7 | . | TRBV2 | CASSAASNPYEQYF | TGTGCCAGCAGTGCGGCTAGTAATCCCTACGAGCAGTACTTC
TRBJ2-2 | TRBD2 | TRBV19 | CASRVPGLEGTGELFF | TGTGCCAGTAGGGTCCCGGGACTAGAGGGCACCGGGGAGCTGTTTTTT
TRBJ2-2 | TRBD2 | TRBV14 | CASSQGLAGGRAGELFF | TGTGCCAGCAGCCAAGGACTAGCGGGAGGAAGGGCCGGGGAGCTGTTTTTT
TRBJ1-5 | TRBD1 | TRBV10-3 | CAISEAAGTGGDQPQHF | TGTGCCATCAGTGAGGCCGCCGGGACAGGGGGCGATCAGCCCCAGCATTTT
TRBJ2-7 | TRBD2 | TRBV6-5 | CASSPSLAGEQYF | TGTGCCAGCAGCCCCTCTCTAGCGGGGGAGCAGTACTTC
TRBJ2-1 | TRBD1 | TRBV5-4 | CASSLGTGVYNEQFF | TGTGCCAGCAGCCTCGGGACAGGTGTCTACAATGAGCAGTTCTTC
TRBJ2-6 | TRBD1 | TRBV4-1 | CASSQDSVRTGGSGANVLTF | TGCGCCAGCAGCCAAGATTCGGTTCGGACAGGGGGATCTGGGGCCAACGTCCTGACTTTC
TRBJ2-1 | TRBD1 | TRBV11-3 | CASSPPGGAYNEQFF | TGTGCCAGCAGCCCCCCAGGGGGCGCGTACAATGAGCAGTTCTTC
TRBJ2-7 | TRBD2 | TRBV6-1 | CASSEVGLAGWYEQYF | TGTGCCAGCAGTGAAGTAGGACTAGCGGGATGGTACGAGCAGTACTTC
TRBJ1-3 | TRBD1 | TRBV13 | CASSLGQGIGNTIYF | TGTGCCAGCAGCCTGGGACAGGGGATAGGAAACACCATATATTTT
TRBJ1-3 | TRBD1 | TRBV6-1 | CASSDTGDGGNTIYF | TGTGCCAGCAGTGATACAGGGGATGGTGGAAACACCATATATTTT
TRBJ1-1 | . | TRBV6-5 | CASSYNRGNTEAFF | TGTGCCAGCAGTTACAATAGGGGGAACACTGAAGCTTTCTTT
TRBJ2-7 | TRBD1 | TRBV6-8 | CASSYRGQGSGYEQYF | TGTGCCAGCAGTTACCGCGGACAGGGGTCGGGATACGAGCAGTACTTC
TRBJ1-2 | . | TRBV6-1 | CASSDARANYGYTF | TGTGCCAGCAGTGATGCTCGAGCTAACTATGGCTACACCTTC
TRBJ1-1 | . | TRBV29-1 | CSITLGGLNTEAFF | TGCAGCATAACTTTGGGGGGATTGAACACTGAAGCTTTCTTT
TRBJ1-2 | . | TRBV21-1 | CASSKGVRAVGYTF | TGTGCCAGCAGCAAAGGGGTCAGGGCGGTTGGCTACACCTTC
TRBJ2-3 | . | TRBV7-7 | CASSPQGSTDTQYF | TGTGCTAGCAGCCCCCAGGGGAGCACAGATACGCAGTATTTT
TRBJ2-1 | . | TRBV10-3 | CAISDPTDPYNEQFF | TGTGCCATCAGTGACCCGACAGACCCCTACAATGAGCAGTTCTTC
TRBJ2-2 | TRBD2 | TRBV14 | CASSWGLASNTGELFF | TGTGCCAGCAGCTGGGGACTAGCTTCGAACACCGGGGAGCTGTTTTTT
TRBJ2-2 | . | TRBV10-2 | CASSELRTGELFF | TGCGCCAGCAGTGAGTTGAGGACCGGGGAGCTGTTTTTT
TRBJ1-2 | TRBD1 | TRBV25-1 | CASSDLLEGGGGYTF | TGTGCCAGCAGTGATCTTTTAGAAGGGGGCGGCGGCTACACCTTC
TRBJ1-2 | TRBD1 | TRBV15 | CATSRSGQGADGYTF | TGTGCCACCAGCAGATCCGGACAGGGGGCGGATGGCTACACCTTC
TRBJ1-6 | . | TRBV12-5 | CASGSFRSSYNSPLHF | TGTGCTAGTGGTTCCTTCCGGAGCTCCTATAATTCACCCCTCCACTTT
TRBJ1-4 | TRBD1 | TRBV19 | CASSIERGGLRNEKLFF | TGTGCCAGTAGTATAGAACGAGGGGGCTTGAGGAATGAAAAACTGTTTTTT